Sequencing of this T cell receptor beta chain was carried out in a study of identical twins. One entry per CDR3 protein results from TCRdb running MiXCR on the 5' RACE reads. The sample consists of about 500,000 distinct CDR3 sequences, roughly an eighth of them appearing once. This CDR3 is 12 amino acids long. Trimming stripped 3 bases from V and 4 bases from J, with 9 bases between. CDR1 is DFQATT, CDR2 SNEGSKA, per germline (reference sequence). This clonotype has only a few counts. The data were also submitted as part of a second study, on yellow fever vaccine responses in identical twins.

The material sequenced was CD4+ T cells sorted from blood. The chain is built from TRBV20-1 and TRBJ2-5; no reliable D call. The receptor's source is a woman aged 18-29 years in good health. The CDR3 sequence: CSASPVRETQYF. DNA of the CDR3: TGCAGTGCTAGTCCGGTTCGAGAGACCCAGTACTTC.